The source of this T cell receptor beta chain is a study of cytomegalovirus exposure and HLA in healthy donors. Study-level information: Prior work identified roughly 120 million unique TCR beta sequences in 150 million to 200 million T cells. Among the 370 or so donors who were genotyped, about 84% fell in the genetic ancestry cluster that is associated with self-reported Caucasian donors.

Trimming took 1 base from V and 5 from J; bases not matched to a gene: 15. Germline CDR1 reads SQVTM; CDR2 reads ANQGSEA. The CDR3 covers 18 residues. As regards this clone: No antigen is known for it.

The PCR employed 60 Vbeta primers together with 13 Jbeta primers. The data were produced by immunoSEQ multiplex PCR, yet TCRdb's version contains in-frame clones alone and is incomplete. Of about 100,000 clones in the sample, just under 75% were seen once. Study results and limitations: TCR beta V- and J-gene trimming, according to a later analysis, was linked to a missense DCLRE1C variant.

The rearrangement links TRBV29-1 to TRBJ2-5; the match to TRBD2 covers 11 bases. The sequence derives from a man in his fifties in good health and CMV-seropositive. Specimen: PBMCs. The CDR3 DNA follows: TGCAGCGTTGAAGGGTCGTCTAGCGGGAGGATATTTACGGAGACCCAGTACTTC. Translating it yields CSVEGSSSGRIFTETQYF.